This TCR beta chain was retrieved from a study of T cell responses to AZD1222 COVID-19 vaccine. Study findings and constraints: Spike-spanning, vaccine-associated CD4 TCRs were dominant at 160-218 and 743-854. Most donors were white British, females outnumbered males, and clonal diversity was possibly underestimated. Compared with day 0, the breadth and depth of the Spike-specific TCR repertoire rose significantly after two doses of AZD1222. Only five to seven AZD1222 recipients tested seropositive at baseline.

Profiling relied on immunoSEQ multiplex PCR, and the TCRdb table lists in-frame clones only, not all of them. The profile shows around 110,000 clones, 90% to 95% of them singletons. From germline, CDR1 is SGHDT and CDR2 YYEEEE. V was clipped by 4 bases and J by 0 bases, with 11 bases between them. CDR3 length: 14 residues. As regards this clone: What it binds is unknown.

The V and J genes are TRBV5-6 and TRBJ2-7; the D gene could be TRBD1 or TRBD2 (5 bases each). This sample comprised peripheral blood, obtained on day 0 of AZD1222 vaccination. This receptor was identified in an adult in good health. The CDR3 reads CASSMGTSSYEQYF. The CDR3, as DNA: TGTGCCAGCAGCATGGGGACGTCCTCCTACGAGCAGTACTTC.